Sequencing of this T cell receptor beta chain was carried out in a study of blood T cell repertoires in COVID-19. Study-wide context: Material from acute and convalescent COVID-19 was sourced from the United States, Italy and Spain. The analysed material was cDNA or gDNA that came from T cells, B-cell-depleted T cells, or PBMCs.

This clone was seen just once. The CDR3 runs 16 residues. J gave up 5 bases and V 6 bases, and 7 bases lay outside the gene matches. The germline gives CDR1 MNHEY, CDR2 SMNVEV (reference sequence). Source study methods: For nucleated cells, counts were estimated from reference gene primer amplification. Data came from immunoSEQ multiplex PCR; TCRdb stores just in-frame clones and leaves some out. D and trimming come from the DNA, and the V and J calls and clone size come from that table. The data hold around 200,000 clones, with around 87% observed a single time. This clonotype was obtained from a man aged 18 to 35 with active or convalescent COVID-19. Sequencing input: peripheral blood. The chain couples TRBV27 to TRBJ2-2; 12 nucleotides align to TRBD2. This chain's CDR3 is CASRRGTSGPTGELFF. CDR3 sequence (DNA): TGTGCCAGCAGACGCGGGACTAGCGGGCCTACCGGGGAGCTGTTTTTT.